This T cell receptor (beta chain) was sequenced in a study of response to subunit inactivated influenza vaccine. This clonotype has more than one count but fewer than ten. Its antigen remains unidentified. CDR3 size: 14 residues. Germline assignment: CDR1 ENHRY and CDR2 SYGVKD. V dropped 3 bases and J dropped 0 bases, with 3 bases sitting between them. TCRdb reprocessed the RT-PCR reads with MiXCR, giving one entry per CDR3 protein. The data show roughly 160,000 distinct CDR3 sequences, about 11% seen once. Study results and limitations: Every seasonal influenza vaccination brings in few new T cells, the authors suggested.

Sequenced here: CD8+ T cells sorted from PBMCs, sampled roughly 24 months after vaccination. This TCR derives from a man in his fifties or sixties who received an inactivated influenza vaccine. The chain carries TRBV10-3 and TRBJ2-6; D call uncertain. This CDR3 reads CAISDSSGANVLTF. In DNA, the CDR3 is TGTGCCATCAGTGACAGCTCTGGGGCCAACGTCCTGACTTTC.